The 21 T cell receptor beta chains in this list originate from one sample, sequenced in a study of molecular identifiers for immune sequencing clone quantification. Each CDR3 protein is one row after TCRdb ran MiXCR on the PCR reads. The sample yields about 320,000 distinct CDR3 sequences, around a fifth seen once. Sequencing was done on a sample of naive CD8+ T cells from blood, with Jurkat cell RNA spiked in. This sample's subset: FACS-sorted CD8+CD4-CCR7+CD45RA+ naive T cells. The receptors originated from a human donor in good health. Some libraries in this study had Jurkat cell RNA spiked in.

In its sample, this clonotype was seen many times. This chain uses TRBV27 with TRBJ2-7, with a tentative D call TRBD2 (6 bases). Between the trimmed V and J ends, which lost 5 bases and 2 bases, there was a span of 10 bases. In germline, CDR1 is MNHEY, CDR2 SMNVEV (reference sequence). CDR3 length: 13 amino acids. CDR3 DNA: TGTGCCAGCAGTGCGGGACTGGCCTACGAGCAGTACTTC. Its translation is CASSAGLAYEQYF.

V and J are TRBV2 and TRBJ2-7; D possibly corresponds to TRBD1 (5 bases). This CDR3 is 16 amino acids long. The V end lost 1 base, the J end lost 0 bases, and 13 bases lay between the germline ends. Germline loops: CDR1 SNHLY, CDR2 FYNNEI. CDR3 residues: CASSEEVGLTSYEQYF. The CDR3, as DNA: TGTGCCAGCAGTGAAGAGGTGGGGCTGACCTCCTACGAGCAGTACTTC. Drawing the rest from reference TRBV2 and TRBJ2-7, the complete variable domain is EPEVTQTPSHQVTQMGQEVILRCVPISNHLYFYWYRQILGQKVEFLVSFYNNEISEKSEIFDDQFSVERPDGSNFTLKIRSTKLEDSAMYFCASSEEVGLTSYEQYFGPGTRLTVT.

This clonotype was picked up many times. The chain joins TRBV27 to TRBJ1-1; D is undetermined. Per germline, CDR1 MNHEY and CDR2 SMNVEV (reference sequence). The ends were cut back, 6 bases at V and 4 bases at J, with 12 bases in the middle. CDR3 length: 13 residues. The CDR3 reads CASSRGLATEAFF. The CDR3 DNA reads TGTGCCAGCAGCCGTGGACTCGCCACTGAAGCTTTCTTT.

This clonotype was detected many times. This sequence joins TRBV7-8 and TRBJ2-7; D not resolved. Germline V CDR1 and CDR2: SGHVS, FQNEAQ. V lost 1 base to trimming and J lost 4 bases, with 8 bases between them. The CDR3 is 13 residues long. The CDR3 reads CASSLDFLYEQYF. CDR3 DNA: TGTGCCAGCAGCTTAGATTTTTTGTACGAGCAGTACTTC.

As regards this clonotype: This may arise from a read error, as a much more abundant clone is one base away. The chain recombines TRBV4-1 with TRBJ1-4, with D unresolved. The germline V gene encodes CDR1 MGHRA and CDR2 YSYEKL. Between the trimmed V and J ends, which lost 4 bases and 5 bases, there was a span of 14 bases. This CDR3 region has 15 residues. The CDR3 DNA follows: TGCGCCAGCAGCCGAGAGACATATAGCAATGAAAAACTGTTTTTT. This gives the protein CASSRETYSNEKLFF.

The sample holds many counts of this clonotype. The V and J genes are TRBV20-1 and TRBJ2-5, with D uncertain. Trimming shortened V by 0 bases and J by 2 bases, and 10 bases separated the two germline ends. Germline V gene data show CDR1 as DFQATT and CDR2 as SNEGSKA (reference sequence). This CDR3 spans 14 amino acids. CDR3 DNA: TGCAGTGCTAGAGAAGGGCTTTTTCAAGAGACCCAGTACTTC. Its translation is CSAREGLFQETQYF.

The V call is TRBV24-1, the J call TRBJ2-4; 7 positions agree with TRBD1. The CDR3 has 13 amino acids. V dropped 3 bases and J dropped 11; count of bases not matched to a gene: 6. Germline V gene lookup returns CDR1 KGHDR and CDR2 SFDVKD. The CDR3 DNA sequence: TGTGCCACCAGTGATGCCGGGACAGAGCTTCAGTACTTC. Amino acids: CATSDAGTELQYF.

This clonotype was picked up a small number of times. The gene calls are TRBV20-1 and TRBJ2-7; D gene ambiguous. V was shortened by 1 base and J by 0 bases, with 10 bases between the two germline ends. The CDR3 loop spans 14 amino acids. Germline CDR1 reads DFQATT; CDR2 reads SNEGSKA (reference sequence). CDR3: CSARVRSRSYEQYF. CDR3 DNA sequence: TGCAGTGCTAGAGTAAGGAGTCGCTCCTACGAGCAGTACTTC.

With respect to this clonotype: This could be a read error, since a much larger clone is one nucleotide away. The V call is TRBV6-2 or TRBV6-3, the J call TRBJ1-2; D is ambiguous. CDR1 is MNHEY, CDR2 SVGEGT, per germline. The CDR3 covers 13 residues. CDR3 sequence: CATLTAINYGFTF. CDR3 DNA: TGTGCCACCCTCACGGCCATTAACTATGGCTTCACCTTC.

This clonotype came up once. The chain combines TRBV4-2 with TRBJ2-7, with 11 nucleotides matching TRBD1. The germline CDR1 and CDR2 sequences are LGHNA and YNFKEQ. J gave up 1 base and V 4 bases, and 9 bases lay outside the gene matches. The CDR3 extends over 17 amino acids. The DNA for the CDR3 is TGTGCCAGCAGCCCCATGACCGGGACAGGGGGGTCCTACGAGCAGTACTTC. Encoded protein: CASSPMTGTGGSYEQYF.

This clonotype was detected ten times or more. The chain employs TRBV7-9 and TRBJ2-2; maybe TRBD2 (5 bases). With 1 base removed from V and 1 base from J, the gap between germline ends came to 7 bases. CDR1 SEHNR and CDR2 FQNEAQ come from the germline V gene (reference sequence). The CDR3 is made up of 15 amino acids. For the CDR3, the DNA is TGTGCCAGCAGCTTAGGAGGAGGGAACACCGGGGAGCTGTTTTTT. Translation: CASSLGGGNTGELFF.

This clonotype has only a few counts. The chain combines TRBV7-2 with TRBJ2-7; a possible D gene is TRBD2 (6 bases). Deletions cut 2 bases from V and 0 bases from J, with 17 bases between. Germline CDR1 reads SGHTA; CDR2 reads FQGNSA. This CDR3 has 17 residues. The CDR3 DNA is TGTGCCAGCAGCTTACCCCCCGGAGGCGGGGTCTCCTACGAGCAGTACTTC. This gives the protein CASSLPPGGGVSYEQYF.

CDR3 sequence reads: CASSQETGHGESYEQYF. For the CDR3, the DNA is TGCGCCAGCAGCCAGGAGACAGGACATGGGGAATCCTACGAGCAGTACTTC. The chain employs TRBV4-1 and TRBJ2-7; tentative D call: TRBD1 (6 bases). Between the trimmed V and J ends, which lost 3 bases and 1 base, there was a span of 19 bases. The CDR3 loop spans 17 amino acids. Germline lookup yields CDR1 MGHRA and CDR2 YSYEKL.

V gene TRBV5-1 combines with J gene TRBJ2-7; 8 bases align to TRBD1. Germline V CDR1 and CDR2: SGHRS, YFSETQ. V lost 0 bases and J lost 2; bases outside the gene matches: 7. This CDR3 has 16 amino acids. The CDR3 protein is CASSLENRDRTYEQYF. The DNA for the CDR3 is TGCGCCAGCAGCTTGGAAAACCGGGACAGGACCTACGAGCAGTACTTC.

This clonotype was seen ten or more times. V and J are TRBV7-9 and TRBJ1-1; 8 bases align to TRBD1. V trimming: 3 bases; J trimming: 4 bases; junction bases outside the gene matches: 4. The germline CDR1 and CDR2 sequences are SEHNR and FQNEAQ (reference sequence). There are 14 residues in the CDR3. CDR3 DNA sequence: TGTGCCAGCAGCTTCTTCGACAGGGGCACTGAAGCTTTCTTT. Translating gives CASSFFDRGTEAFF.

This clonotype was seen many times. The chain is built from TRBV29-1 and TRBJ2-3; a weak D match, TRBD1 (5 bases). Trimming removed 6 bases from V and 1 base from J, with 11 bases in between. This CDR3 is 13 amino acids long. Looked up from germline, CDR1 is SQVTM and CDR2 is ANQGSEA. The CDR3 protein is CSVFPTGTDTQYF. CDR3 sequence (DNA): TGCAGCGTCTTCCCGACAGGCACAGATACGCAGTATTTT.

About this clonotype: Given a much more abundant clone one base away, this may be a read error. This chain connects TRBV7-3 to TRBJ1-1; no firm D call. Germline V gene lookup returns CDR1 SGHTA and CDR2 FQGTGA. Trimming stripped 1 base from V and 9 bases from J, with 9 bases between. The CDR3 has 12 residues. The CDR3: CASSLSLAKAFF. CDR3 DNA: TGTGCCAGCAGCTTAAGTTTAGCTAAAGCTTTCTTT.

This clonotype was detected many times. V and J are TRBV5-4 and TRBJ2-5; 11 bases match TRBD2. The CDR3 is made up of 18 amino acids. Germline CDR1 is SGHNT and CDR2 is YYREEE (reference sequence). V lost 4 bases to trimming and J lost 2 bases; unmatched junction nucleotides: 13. The CDR3 reads CASSPEWLAGGVQETQYF. The CDR3 DNA is TGTGCCAGCAGCCCGGAGTGGCTAGCGGGAGGCGTGCAAGAGACCCAGTACTTC.

The genes are TRBV12-3 or TRBV12-4 and TRBJ1-2; the D is unclear. This CDR3 has 12 amino acids. Trimming shortened V by 5 bases and J by 5 bases, and 9 bases separated the two germline ends. The CDR3 sequence: CASSEGLYGYTF. CDR3 nucleotide sequence: TGTGCCAGCAGTGAGGGCTTATATGGCTACACCTTC.

This clonotype has just one count. The rearrangement uses TRBV5-5 and TRBJ2-7; D is possibly TRBD2 (5 bases). This CDR3 contains 12 residues. Germline CDR1 reads SGHKS; CDR2 reads YYEKEE (reference sequence). The germline V and J ends were trimmed by 4 bases and 7 bases, with 12 bases remaining between them. The DNA of the CDR3 is TGTGCCAGCAGCACGGGCACGGGGGAGCAGTACTTC. Translated, it gives CASSTGTGEQYF.

The table lists this clonotype with many counts. CDR3 loop: CASSSADSKNYGYTF. The CDR3 nucleotides read TGTGCCAGCAGCTCGGCGGACAGCAAAAACTATGGCTACACCTTC. The V and J genes are TRBV7-6 and TRBJ1-2, with TRBD1 as a possible D gene (6 bases). Germline CDR1 reads SGHVS; CDR2 reads FNYEAQ. The CDR3 is made up of 15 amino acids. Trimming cost V 4 bases and J 2 bases, with 14 bases left between them. The whole variable domain, remainder taken from reference TRBV7-6 and TRBJ1-2, is GAGVSQSPRYKVTKRGQDVALRCDPISGHVSLYWYRQALGQGPEFLTYFNYEAQQDKSGLPNDRFSAERPEGSISTLTIQRTEQRDSAMYRCASSSADSKNYGYTFGSGTRLTVV.